This record looks at one TCR beta chain sequence and its context. This CDR3 has 16 amino acids. Deletions cut 1 base from V and 3 bases from J, with 13 bases between. Germline V gene sequence: CDR1 MGHRA, CDR2 YSYEKL. This specimen belongs to a study of blood T cell repertoires in COVID-19. On the study more broadly: Acute and convalescent COVID-19 specimens originated in the United States, Italy and Spain. In each case, the material was cDNA or gDNA derived from T cells, B-cell-depleted T cells, or PBMCs.

Original data processing: By means of reference gene primer amplification, nucleated cell counts were estimated. Repertoires were generated with immunoSEQ multiplex PCR, while TCRdb's copy carries only in-frame clones and drops some. Clone size and the V and J calls come from that table; the DNA yielded D and trimming. In the table there are 95,000 to 150,000 clones, around 70% of which are singletons. The source is a man in his 60s with acute or convalescent COVID-19. What was sequenced was peripheral blood. The chain recombines TRBV4-1 with TRBJ1-5; D is possibly TRBD1 (5 bases). The CDR3 bases are TGCGCCAGCAGCCAAGTATCTGGGGGGGACAATCAGCCCCAGCATTTT. Translation: CASSQVSGGDNQPQHF.